A single sample gave rise to the 25 T cell receptor beta chains below, sequenced in a study of T cells in Graves' hyperthyroidism and ophthalmopathy. Researchers took RNA transcripts and amplified the TCR beta CDR3 regions from them. The study used the HTBI primer set for a first-round RT-PCR of the TCR CDR3. A single record per CDR3 protein comes from TCRdb applying MiXCR to the multiplex PCR reads. The repertoire includes about 350,000 distinct CDR3 sequences, 15% to 20% of them detected once, and 15% to 18% sits in the top ten. The sequencing input was blood. These receptors were obtained from a woman in her thirties or forties with Graves' ophthalmopathy.

CDR3 sequence (DNA): TGTGCCAGCACCATGCCTCTAACAGGGGGAAACACTGAAGCTTTCTTT. Encoded protein: CASTMPLTGGNTEAFF. The gene calls are TRBV12-3 or TRBV12-4 and TRBJ1-1, with 8 bases lining up with TRBD1. With 7 bases clipped from V and 2 bases from J, the junction kept 12 bases outside the gene matches. CDR3 length: 16 amino acids.

The chain links TRBV11-2 to TRBJ2-6, with D possibly being TRBD1 or TRBD2 (5 bases each). The CDR3 is 16 residues long. Per the germline V gene, CDR1 is SGHAT and CDR2 is FQNNGV. Trimming stripped 1 base from V and 1 base from J, with 8 bases between. In DNA, the CDR3 is TGTGCCAGCAGCTTAGGGGGGTGGTCTGGGGCCAACGTCCTGACTTTC. It encodes CASSLGGWSGANVLTF.

This clonotype was detected many times. J is TRBJ2-7 and V is TRBV7-2; no firm D call. The ends were cut back, 5 bases at V and 3 bases at J, with 11 bases in the middle. The CDR3 runs 13 residues. Germline loops: CDR1 SGHTA, CDR2 FQGNSA. CDR3 DNA: TGTGCCAGCAGCCCCAGCCTTTACTACGAGCAGTACTTC. This codes for CASSPSLYYEQYF. Filled out from reference TRBV7-2 and TRBJ2-7, the complete variable domain reads GAGVSQSPSNKVTEKGKDVELRCDPISGHTALYWYRQSLGQGLEFLIYFQGNSAPDKSGLPSDRFSAERTGGSVSTLTIQRTQQEDSAVYLCASSPSLYYEQYFGPGTRLTVT.

This clonotype was counted ten times or more. The gene calls are TRBV28 and TRBJ2-5; D might be TRBD1 or TRBD2, each matching 5 bases. The CDR3 is made up of 16 amino acids. V dropped 5 bases and J dropped 3 bases, with 19 bases sitting between them. From germline, CDR1 is MDHEN and CDR2 SYDVKM. The CDR3 DNA is TGTGCCAGCAGTCATACCGGGACGGCAAATGAAGAGACCCAGTACTTC. It yields the protein CASSHTGTANEETQYF.

V gene TRBV7-3 combines with J gene TRBJ1-1; no clear D gene. CDR1 SGHTA and CDR2 FQGTGA come from the germline V gene. V lost 2 bases and J 4 bases, leaving 14 bases between the germline ends. The CDR3 loop spans 15 amino acids. The CDR3: CASSLGRWGGTEAFF. The CDR3 nucleotides are TGTGCCAGCAGCTTAGGTCGATGGGGAGGCACTGAAGCTTTCTTT.

This clonotype came up many times. The chain couples TRBV27 to TRBJ2-3; TRBD2 agrees at 10 bases. The CDR3 extends over 14 amino acids. Unmatched junction bases numbered 4, after V lost 3 bases and J lost 7 bases. Germline-derived CDR1 and CDR2 are MNHEY and SMNVEV (reference sequence). CDR3 in amino acids: CASSFSGRGYTQYF. DNA for the CDR3: TGTGCCAGCAGTTTCAGCGGGAGGGGCTATACGCAGTATTTT.

Many counts were recorded for this clonotype. The chain uses TRBV4-3 and TRBJ2-7; no reliable D call. The CDR3 consists of 16 residues. Trimming took 1 base from V and 0 from J, leaving 13 bases between them. Germline CDR1 reads LGHNA; CDR2 reads YSLEER. The CDR3 DNA reads as TGCGCCAGCAGCCAAGTTTATCGTACTCACTCCTACGAGCAGTACTTC. Its protein product is CASSQVYRTHSYEQYF.

The table lists this clonotype with many counts. The gene calls are TRBV27 and TRBJ1-1; D may be TRBD1 (5 bases). Germline assignment: CDR1 MNHEY and CDR2 SMNVEV (reference sequence). V was trimmed by 3 bases and J by 11 bases, leaving 19 bases between them. The CDR3 extends over 14 amino acids. The CDR3 nucleotides read TGTGCCAGCAGTTTCAGATCAGGGAGAGGTGACGCTTTCTTT. Protein: CASSFRSGRGDAFF.

This clonotype was observed many times. The rearrangement joins TRBV18 to TRBJ2-7; D perhaps matches TRBD2 (6 bases). The CDR3 extends over 14 amino acids. V dropped 1 base and J dropped 7 bases, with 14 bases sitting between them. Germline V gene sequence: CDR1 KGHSH, CDR2 LQKENI. CDR3 DNA sequence: TGTGCCAGCTCACCACGGCCGAGCCGGGAGGAGCAGTACTTC. Residues: CASSPRPSREEQYF.

This clonotype was detected ten times or more. Possible read error: a much larger clone is one base away. The gene calls are TRBV12-3 or TRBV12-4 and TRBJ2-7, with unresolved D. This CDR3 region has 12 residues. Trimming stripped 6 bases from V and 6 bases from J, with 12 bases between. The CDR3 reads CASSRYSCEQYF. The CDR3 DNA reads as TGTGCCAGCAGCCGATACAGCTGCGAGCAGTACTTC.

At least ten counts were recorded for this clonotype. This CDR3 reads CASRRLAGTQETQYF. The CDR3 nucleotides are TGTGCCAGCAGACGTCTAGCGGGTACACAAGAGACCCAGTACTTC. The chain uses TRBV27 and TRBJ2-5, with TRBD2 matching 8 bases. The CDR3 runs 15 residues. CDR1 is MNHEY and CDR2 is SMNVEV in the germline V gene (reference sequence). V dropped 6 bases and J dropped 2; count of bases not matched to a gene: 8.

Many counts were recorded for this clonotype. The CDR3 DNA is TGTGCCACCAGCAGGGCTATGGCGGGAGACAATGAGCAGTTCTTC. Its protein is CATSRAMAGDNEQFF. The chain joins TRBV15 to TRBJ2-1, with 7 bases that match TRBD2. Germline V gene lookup returns CDR1 LNHNV and CDR2 YYDKDF (reference sequence). The CDR3 consists of 15 residues. Trimming removed 3 bases from V and 5 bases from J; junction bases left unmatched: 7.

CDR3 region: CASREDRVHEQYF. The CDR3 DNA reads as TGTGCCAGCAGGGAGGACAGGGTTCACGAGCAGTACTTC. The rearrangement joins TRBV6-4 to TRBJ2-7, with 8 bases lining up with TRBD1. This CDR3 comprises 13 residues. CDR1 is MRHNA, CDR2 SNTAGT, per germline. With 6 bases clipped from V and 5 bases from J, the junction kept 6 bases outside the gene matches.

This clonotype was seen repeatedly, ten times or more. This chain joins TRBV25-1 and TRBJ1-1; no firm D call. Germline CDR1 reads MGHDK; CDR2 reads SYGVNS. The ends were cut back, 5 bases at V and 10 bases at J, with 20 bases in the middle. The CDR3 length is 14 residues. CDR3 sequence: CASSPSHGREGAFF. DNA for the CDR3: TGTGCCAGCAGTCCGTCCCACGGGCGGGAAGGAGCTTTCTTT.

Of note for this clonotype: One junction end does not reproduce the germline sequence, and a read error may be involved. V usage is TRBV6-2 or TRBV6-3 and J usage is TRBJ2-7; 7 bases match TRBD1. Germline V gene lookup returns CDR1 MNHEY and CDR2 SVGEGT. The CDR3 runs 12 residues. The CDR3 DNA follows: TGTGCCAGCATCAAACACTGGGACAGCCAGTCCTTC. This encodes CASIKHWDSQSF.

This clonotype came up many times. The chain couples TRBV6-2 or TRBV6-3 to TRBJ1-5, with no clear D. Germline V lookup: CDR1 MNHEY, CDR2 SVGEGT. The CDR3 is made up of 17 amino acids. Trimming pared 5 bases from V and 5 bases from J, leaving 22 bases between. This CDR3 reads CASSTLDPLGWDQPQHF. CDR3 DNA sequence: TGTGCCAGCAGTACACTAGACCCTCTAGGGTGGGATCAGCCCCAGCATTTT.

This clonotype has at least ten counts. The V call is TRBV3-1, the J call TRBJ1-1; D is unresolved. This CDR3 contains 14 residues. V lost 3 bases and J lost 2, with 10 bases in between. Per germline, CDR1 LGHDT and CDR2 YNNKEL (reference sequence). CDR3: CASSHSGGNTEAFF. In DNA form, the CDR3 reads TGTGCCAGCAGCCATTCCGGAGGTAACACTGAAGCTTTCTTT.

This clonotype has ten or more counts. This rearrangement joins TRBV5-1 to TRBJ1-1; 7 nucleotides agree with TRBD1. The CDR3 covers 15 residues. Losses at the gene ends were 2 bases for V and 5 bases for J; bases not matched to a gene: 9. From germline, CDR1 is SGHRS and CDR2 YFSETQ. The CDR3 region has the DNA TGCGCCAGCAGCTTCGAGGGGGCAACCCTAACTGAAGCTTTCTTT. Its translation is CASSFEGATLTEAFF.

This clonotype was recorded at least ten times. This chain uses TRBV11-2 with TRBJ2-7; 8 positions match TRBD2. From germline, CDR1 is SGHAT and CDR2 FQNNGV. J gave up 7 bases and V 6 bases, and 8 bases lay outside the gene matches. The CDR3 spans 13 residues. The DNA of the CDR3 is TGTGCCAGCAGTACGGGGGGGGCTGGTGAGCAGTACTTC. Its translation is CASSTGGAGEQYF.

In its sample, this clonotype was seen many times. A read error is possible here, since a much larger clone lies one base away. V gene TRBV4-2 combines with J gene TRBJ1-2, with D possibly TRBD1 on 5 matching bases. V lost 4 bases and J 8 bases, leaving 8 bases between the germline ends. The CDR3 extends over 11 amino acids. From germline, CDR1 is LGHNA and CDR2 YNFKEQ. The CDR3 DNA is TGTGCCAGCAGCCGAAACAGGGGCTACACCTTC. This codes for CASSRNRGYTF.

This clonotype was picked up many times. The chain employs TRBV12-3 or TRBV12-4 and TRBJ1-5; 12 nucleotides line up with TRBD1. This CDR3 is built from 18 residues. Trimming cost V 5 bases and J 2 bases; bases outside gene matches: 10. The CDR3 is CASSTGTGGPRRNQPQHF. The CDR3 DNA reads as TGTGCCAGCAGTACCGGGACAGGGGGCCCAAGGCGCAATCAGCCCCAGCATTTT.

This clonotype was seen ten or more times. CDR3 loop: CASSLFPGPLQETQYF. CDR3 DNA: TGTGCCAGCAGTTTATTCCCAGGGCCCCTCCAAGAGACCCAGTACTTC. J is TRBJ2-5 and V is TRBV28; the D gene is possibly TRBD1 (5 bases). CDR3 size: 16 residues. Germline CDR1 MDHEN, CDR2 SYDVKM. The V end was cut by 1 base, the J end by 1 base, with 13 bases between.

The CDR3 nucleotides read TGTGCCAGCAGCGACCCCGGGACGGGCTCCTACGAGCAGTACTTC. Amino acids: CASSDPGTGSYEQYF. V and J are TRBV7-3 and TRBJ2-7; D possibly uses TRBD1 or TRBD2 (5 bases each). V dropped 5 bases and J dropped 0 bases, with 14 bases sitting between them. Per germline, CDR1 SGHTA and CDR2 FQGTGA. The CDR3 consists of 15 residues.

This clonotype was counted between two and nine times. The chain joins TRBV3-1 to TRBJ1-1; TRBD1 aligns across 8 bases. The CDR3 extends over 16 amino acids. CDR1 and CDR2 (germline): LGHDT, YNNKEL (reference sequence). V lost 6 bases, J lost 4 bases, and 13 bases stayed unmatched. The CDR3 sequence: CASSNSRQGFVTEAFF. The CDR3 DNA reads TGTGCCAGCAGTAACAGCAGACAGGGGTTCGTCACTGAAGCTTTCTTT.

There are many counts of this clonotype. CDR3 region: CASSPGSNTGELFF. The CDR3 nucleotides are TGTGCCAGCAGCCCTGGATCGAACACCGGGGAGCTGTTTTTT. This chain connects TRBV5-5 to TRBJ2-2, with no clear D. Germline V lookup: CDR1 SGHKS, CDR2 YYEKEE (reference sequence). V lost 4 bases, J lost 0 bases, and 7 bases lay in between. This CDR3 spans 14 amino acids.